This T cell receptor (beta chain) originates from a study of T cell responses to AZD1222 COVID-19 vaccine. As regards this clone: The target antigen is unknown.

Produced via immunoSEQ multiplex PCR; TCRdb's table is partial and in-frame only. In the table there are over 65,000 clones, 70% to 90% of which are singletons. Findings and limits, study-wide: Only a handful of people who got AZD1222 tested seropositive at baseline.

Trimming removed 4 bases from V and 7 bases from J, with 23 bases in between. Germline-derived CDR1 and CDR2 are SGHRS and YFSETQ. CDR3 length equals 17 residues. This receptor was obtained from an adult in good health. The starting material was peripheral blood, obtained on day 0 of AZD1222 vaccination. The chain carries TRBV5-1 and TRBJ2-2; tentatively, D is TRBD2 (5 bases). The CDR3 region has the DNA TGCGCCAGCAGCACGCTAACTTCCGGAGCGGTGGGCGGGGAGCTGTTTTTT. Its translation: CASSTLTSGAVGGELFF.